These 10 T cell receptor beta chains share one sample of origin, sequenced in a study of blood T cells in healthy people across ages. Alongside a J-beta primer mix, a sample-barcoded 5' primer served in a second PCR lasting about 7 to 11 cycles. TCRdb analysed the 5' RACE reads with MiXCR anew, one entry per CDR3 protein. This sample has around 1,000,000 distinct CDR3 sequences, with 35% to 40% found just once. Material: blood. These receptors were obtained from a man younger than 35 in good health.

This clonotype was seen ten or more times. This chain joins TRBV18 and TRBJ2-5; no clear D gene. The V gene's germline CDR1 is KGHSH and CDR2 LQKENI. CDR3 length equals 13 residues. The V and J ends lost 2 bases and 1 base respectively, with 5 bases between them. CDR3 loop: CASSPGFQETQYF. As DNA, the CDR3 is TGTGCCAGCTCACCAGGGTTCCAAGAGACCCAGTACTTC.

The chain has TRBV20-1 and TRBJ1-2; TRBD1 aligns across 7 bases. This CDR3 has 14 amino acids. Germline CDR1 and CDR2: DFQATT and SNEGSKA (reference sequence). Losses at the gene ends were 3 bases for V and 0 bases for J; bases not matched to a gene: 4. In DNA, the CDR3 is TGCAGTGCTAGTGGGGACAGACCTAACTATGGCTACACCTTC. Protein product: CSASGDRPNYGYTF.

The chain uses TRBV7-2 and TRBJ2-7; maybe TRBD2 (7 bases). The CDR3 sequence is 17 residues long. V shed 2 bases and J shed 6 bases, with 23 bases lying between them. Germline V gene data show CDR1 as SGHTA and CDR2 as FQGNSA. The CDR3 sequence: CASSLSGAGAGRGEQYF. The DNA of the CDR3 is TGTGCCAGCAGCTTATCTGGGGCGGGGGCAGGGAGAGGCGAGCAGTACTTC.

This chain connects TRBV28 to TRBJ1-5; D gene ambiguous. The germline V and J ends were trimmed by 8 bases and 0 bases, with 17 bases remaining between them. CDR3 length equals 16 residues. Germline assignment: CDR1 MDHEN and CDR2 SYDVKM. CDR3 in DNA: TGTGCCAGCTCAGTGGAACGGGATAATAGCAATCAGCCCCAGCATTTT. It encodes CASSVERDNSNQPQHF.

This clonotype was seen more than once but under ten times. The rearrangement links TRBV25-1 to TRBJ1-5; D is perhaps TRBD1 (5 bases). The V end lost 1 base, the J end lost 6 bases, and 10 bases lay between the germline ends. Per the germline V gene, CDR1 is MGHDK and CDR2 is SYGVNS. There are 14 residues in the CDR3. This CDR3 reads CASSEFGGSQPQHF. The CDR3, as DNA: TGTGCCAGCAGTGAATTTGGGGGAAGTCAGCCCCAGCATTTT.

This clonotype was counted only a few times. The chain has TRBV4-1 and TRBJ1-1; D remains unclear. The V and J ends lost 6 bases and 2 bases respectively, with 16 bases between them. This CDR3 region has 15 residues. Germline CDR1 is MGHRA and CDR2 is YSYEKL. CDR3 amino acids: CASSPRVRENTEAFF. In nucleotides, the CDR3 is TGCGCCAGCAGTCCAAGAGTAAGGGAAAACACTGAAGCTTTCTTT.

This clonotype came up many times. The chain uses TRBV4-2 and TRBJ2-3; D possibly uses TRBD1 or TRBD2 (5 bases each). Germline CDR1 is LGHNA and CDR2 is YNFKEQ. CDR3 length: 16 residues. Trimming pared 0 bases from V and 2 bases from J, leaving 12 bases between. CDR3 in amino acids: CASSQESGLSTDTQYF. DNA for the CDR3: TGTGCCAGCAGCCAAGAGTCGGGGCTATCCACAGATACGCAGTATTTT.

The chain joins TRBV5-1 to TRBJ2-3; a weak D match, TRBD2 (5 bases). Germline assignment: CDR1 SGHRS and CDR2 YFSETQ. The CDR3 covers 16 residues. Trimming left V 4 bases short and J 0 bases short, with 15 bases between. The CDR3 protein is CASSLTGGGSTDTQYF. CDR3 coding DNA: TGCGCCAGCAGCCTCACGGGCGGAGGCAGCACAGATACGCAGTATTTT.

This clonotype was detected a few times. The rearrangement uses TRBV7-2 and TRBJ1-1; the D is unclear. Trimming shortened V by 3 bases and J by 6 bases, and 14 bases separated the two germline ends. The CDR3 consists of 14 residues. The germline V gene has CDR1 SGHTA and CDR2 FQGNSA. In DNA form, the CDR3 reads TGTGCCAGCAGCTTCGGCGGGAGTACGGCTGAAGCTTTCTTT. Encoded protein: CASSFGGSTAEAFF.

The rearrangement uses TRBV7-3 and TRBJ2-2; D is possibly TRBD1 (5 bases). The CDR3 runs 15 residues. CDR1 is SGHTA, CDR2 FQGTGA, per germline. V lost 1 base and J 7 bases, leaving 13 bases between the germline ends. This CDR3 is CASSLSVQGGGELFF. The DNA of the CDR3 is TGTGCCAGCAGCTTAAGTGTCCAGGGTGGCGGGGAGCTGTTTTTT. Combining the CDR3 with reference TRBV7-3 and TRBJ2-2 gives the whole variable domain GAGVSQTPSNKVTEKGKYVELRCDPISGHTALYWYRQSLGQGPEFLIYFQGTGAADDSGLPNDRFFAVRPEGSVSTLKIQRTERGDSAVYLCASSLSVQGGGELFFGEGSRLTVL.